The 8 T cell receptor beta chains below were found in one sample sequenced in a study of blood T cell repertoires in COVID-19 (TCRdb year 2020). The library was made by the immunoSEQ multiplex PCR assay. What TCRdb holds here is the immuneACCESS table cut down to in-frame rearrangements. Part of the clones is not present; checked against another copy, under half of the missing clones reflect an unresolved V gene, and the others are unexplained. Present in this sample are about 70,000 clones, 90% of which were seen just once. The top ten clonotypes cover roughly 10% of the sample. Material for sequencing was peripheral blood. These receptors were obtained from a human donor in a cohort sampled during active COVID-19.

This clone showed up just a few times. The V gene is TRBV7-9, the J gene TRBJ2-3, with TRBD1 matching 7 bases. This CDR3 spans 15 amino acids. The V gene end was trimmed by 2 bases and the J gene end by 2 bases; junction bases not matched to a gene: 4. Germline CDR1 reads SEHNR; CDR2 reads FQNEAQ (reference sequence). CDR3 sequence: CASSLIGQATDTQYF. DNA for the CDR3: TGTGCCAGCAGCTTAATCGGACAGGCCACAGATACGCAGTATTTT.

A note on this clone: The junction does not match germline at one end; this may be a read error. The chain recombines TRBV3-1 (or the pseudogene TRBV3-2) with TRBJ1-2, with a weak D call TRBD1 (5 bases). The germline V gene encodes CDR1 LGHDT and CDR2 YNNKEL (reference sequence). The CDR3 is 12 residues long. As DNA, the CDR3 is TGTGCCAGCAGCCAGGGACTCGGAAGATTGTCCTTC. This translates into CASSQGLGRLSF.

The chain links TRBV6-2 or TRBV6-3 to TRBJ2-7; the D is unclear. Trimming removed 4 bases at V and 6 bases at J, with 7 bases between. This CDR3 contains 11 residues. Germline V CDR1 and CDR2: MNHEY, SVGEGT. The CDR3 DNA sequence: TGTGCCAGCAGTTCTACTCCCGAGCAGTACTTC. Translating it yields CASSSTPEQYF.

This sequence joins TRBV18 and TRBJ1-1; D is possibly TRBD1 (6 bases). The CDR3 is made up of 16 amino acids. In germline, CDR1 is KGHSH, CDR2 LQKENI. Deletions cut 2 bases from V and 1 base from J, with 14 bases between. The DNA for the CDR3 is TGTGCCAGCTCACCAAGGGAAGGGGGTAGGAACACTGAAGCTTTCTTT. As protein: CASSPREGGRNTEAFF. The variable domain in full, completed from reference TRBV18 and TRBJ1-1, reads NAGVMQNPRHLVRRRGQEARLRCSPMKGHSHVYWYRQLPEEGLKFMVYLQKENIIDESGMPKERFSAEFPKEGPSILRIQQVVRGDSAAYFCASSPREGGRNTEAFFGQGTRLTVV.

V usage is TRBV28 and J usage is TRBJ2-6; D is uncertain. V lost 2 bases and J lost 0, with 5 bases in between. The germline V gene has CDR1 MDHEN and CDR2 SYDVKM. This CDR3 comprises 15 residues. CDR3 loop: CASSLLYSGANVLTF. For the CDR3, the DNA is TGTGCCAGCAGTTTACTTTACTCTGGGGCCAACGTCCTGACTTTC.

The sample holds one count of this clone. This chain joins TRBV4-3 and TRBJ2-7; possibly TRBD1 for D (6 bases). CDR3 size: 15 residues. Germline assignment: CDR1 LGHNA and CDR2 YSLEER. V lost 0 bases and J lost 7, with 16 bases in between. The CDR3 nucleotides are TGCGCCAGCAGCCAAGAGCCGCAGGGGACGGGGGAGCAGTACTTC. It yields the protein CASSQEPQGTGEQYF.

As concerns this clone: At one end the junction does not follow the germline gene, possibly because of a read error. The chain is built from TRBV11-1 and TRBJ2-3; D is ambiguous. This CDR3 comprises 13 residues. CDR1 is SGHAT and CDR2 is FQDESV in the germline V gene (reference sequence). The CDR3 is CASSLDSTDTQYF. CDR3 DNA: TGTGCCAGCAGCTTAGACAGCACTGATACGCAGTATTTT.

The gene calls are TRBV9 and TRBJ2-3, with D maybe TRBD2 (6 bases). The CDR3 extends over 15 amino acids. Trimming removed 3 bases from V and 4 bases from J, with 15 bases in between. The germline CDR1 and CDR2 sequences are SGDLS and YYNGEE. The CDR3 DNA is TGTGCCAGCAGCGAAAAGTGGCGGGATGCAGATACGCAGTATTTT. As protein: CASSEKWRDADTQYF.